The 23 T cell receptor beta chains listed next were all sequenced from one sample in a study of cytomegalovirus exposure and HLA in healthy donors. Both 60 Vbeta primers and 13 Jbeta primers went into the PCR. Sequencing was performed with immunoSEQ multiplex PCR; in TCRdb, only in-frame clones are kept and a portion is missing. The sample has 240,000 or so clones, roughly 82% seen once; the top ten hold 5% to 6.5%. Source material: PBMCs. The receptor set was obtained from a woman in her thirties or forties in good health and CMV-seropositive.

The gene calls are TRBV7-9 and TRBJ2-1, with TRBD2 identical over 10 bases. V dropped 8 bases and J dropped 8; count of bases not matched to a gene: 9. The CDR3 has 14 amino acids. Germline CDR1 is SEHNR and CDR2 is FQNEAQ (reference sequence). The CDR3 sequence: CASASSGSSDEQFF. CDR3 DNA sequence: TGTGCCAGCGCTTCTAGCGGGAGCAGTGATGAGCAGTTCTTC.

V is TRBV29-1 and J is TRBJ1-1; 7 bases map to TRBD1. V was pared by 5 bases and J by 0 bases, with 6 bases of the junction left unmatched. This CDR3 has 14 residues. Per germline, CDR1 SQVTM and CDR2 ANQGSEA. The CDR3 region has the DNA TGCAGCGTTCGAAGGGGACAGATGAACACTGAAGCTTTCTTT. Translating gives CSVRRGQMNTEAFF.

This clone turned up a few times. Other DNA sequences in the same sample also yield this CDR3. The V and J genes are TRBV7-9 and TRBJ1-1; TRBD1 might be the D (5 bases). Germline CDR1 SEHNR, CDR2 FQNEAQ (reference sequence). Trimming stripped 5 bases from V and 1 base from J, with 8 bases between. The CDR3 consists of 13 residues. The CDR3: CASSLTGNTEAFF. The CDR3 region has the DNA TGTGCCAGCAGCCTTACAGGGAACACTGAAGCTTTCTTT.

The chain combines TRBV4-2 with TRBJ2-5; 11 bases align to TRBD2. The DNA end is a closer match to TRBJ2-7, so the J assignment may be wrong. CDR1 is LGHNA, CDR2 YNFKEQ, per germline. CDR3 size: 18 residues. DNA of the CDR3: TGTGCCAGCAGCCAAGCGTATAGCGGGGGGGGAAGCTCCTACGAGCAGTACTTC. Translated, it gives CASSQAYSGGGSSYEQYF.

Written as DNA, the CDR3 is TGCGCCAGCAGCTTGGGCGGGACAGGGCTACTCGAGCAGTACTTC. This sequence encodes CASSLGGTGLLEQYF. The chain combines TRBV5-1 with TRBJ2-7; TRBD1 matches 9 bases. The CDR3 extends over 15 amino acids. J lost 6 bases, V lost 0 bases, and 7 bases had no gene match. Germline lookup yields CDR1 SGHRS and CDR2 YFSETQ.

The chain combines TRBV19 with TRBJ2-1, with TRBD1 identical over 8 bases. The CDR3 contains 15 residues. The V gene's germline CDR1 is LNHDA and CDR2 SQIVND (reference sequence). V was clipped by 4 bases and J by 4 bases; unmatched bases: 6. The CDR3 sequence: CASSTSGTGYNEQFF. The CDR3 DNA reads as TGTGCCAGTAGTACCTCCGGGACAGGTTACAATGAGCAGTTCTTC.

CDR3 DNA sequence: TGTGCCTGGACCTTAGGAGGAGACACTGAAGCTTTCTTT. Its translation: CAWTLGGDTEAFF. V and J are TRBV30 and TRBJ1-1; D is unresolved. V lost 4 bases to trimming and J lost 3 bases, with 12 bases between them. This CDR3 region has 13 residues. The germline CDR1 and CDR2 sequences are GTSNPN and SVGIG (reference sequence).

The chain carries TRBV7-9 and TRBJ1-5; 7 bases agree with TRBD1. The CDR3 is 15 residues long. The V segment lost 1 base and the J segment 6 bases; nucleotides outside the gene matches: 6. CDR1 and CDR2 from the germline V gene are SEHNR and FQNEAQ (reference sequence). This CDR3 is CASSLGETGIQPQHF. The CDR3 DNA follows: TGTGCCAGCAGCTTAGGTGAGACAGGGATTCAGCCCCAGCATTTT.

The chain employs TRBV7-9 and TRBJ2-2; a possible D gene is TRBD1 (5 bases). V lost 5 bases to trimming and J lost 3 bases, with 13 bases between them. The CDR3 extends over 15 amino acids. CDR1 SEHNR and CDR2 FQNEAQ come from the germline V gene (reference sequence). As DNA, the CDR3 is TGTGCCAGCAGCCAAGACAGTCCCCACACCGGGGAGCTGTTTTTT. It specifies CASSQDSPHTGELFF.

The chain couples TRBV11-2 to TRBJ2-2, with TRBD2 identical over 11 bases. With 4 bases clipped from V and 6 bases from J, the junction kept 7 bases outside the gene matches. The CDR3 extends over 16 amino acids. Germline assignment: CDR1 SGHAT and CDR2 FQNNGV. The CDR3 DNA is TGTGCCAGCAGCTCCCCTAGCGGGGGGTACTCCGGGGAGCTGTTTTTT. Amino acids: CASSSPSGGYSGELFF. Full variable domain (remainder filled in from reference TRBV11-2 and TRBJ2-2): EAGVAQSPRYKIIEKRQSVAFWCNPISGHATLYWYQQILGQGPKLLIQFQNNGVVDDSQLPKDRFSAERLKGVDSTLKIQPAKLEDSAVYLCASSSPSGGYSGELFFGEGSRLTVL.

The gene calls are TRBV27 and TRBJ1-1; D unresolved. Trimming removed 3 bases at V and 4 bases at J, with 9 bases between. The length of the CDR3 is 13 residues. Germline V lookup: CDR1 MNHEY, CDR2 SMNVEV (reference sequence). In nucleotides, the CDR3 is TGTGCCAGCAGTTTCAGGCGAGCCACTGAAGCTTTCTTT. Its translation: CASSFRRATEAFF.

J is TRBJ2-3 and V is TRBV6-1; weak D call: TRBD2 (6 bases). The CDR3 consists of 13 residues. Trimming took 5 bases from V and 6 from J, leaving 12 bases between them. Germline V lookup: CDR1 MNHNS, CDR2 SASEGT. The CDR3 coding sequence is TGTGCCAGCAGTTCCGGGAGTTGGGATACGCAGTATTTT. Encoded protein: CASSSGSWDTQYF.

The chain uses TRBV27 and TRBJ1-4; no clear D. The CDR3 sequence is 17 residues long. The V end was cut by 1 base, the J end by 6 bases, with 18 bases between. The germline V gene has CDR1 MNHEY and CDR2 SMNVEV (reference sequence). The CDR3: CASSLYLTTPEDEKLFF. The CDR3 bases are TGTGCCAGCAGTTTATATCTAACGACCCCCGAGGATGAAAAACTGTTTTTT.

This sequence joins TRBV11-3 and TRBJ2-1; D uncertain. Trimming removed 0 bases from V and 6 bases from J, with 12 bases in between. Germline V gene lookup returns CDR1 SGHNT and CDR2 YENEEA. The CDR3 has 15 residues. CDR3 nucleotide sequence: TGTGCCAGCAGCTTAGAGAGCACCCCCGGCAATGAGCAGTTCTTC. Translation: CASSLESTPGNEQFF. The variable domain in full, completed from reference TRBV11-3 and TRBJ2-1, reads EAGVVQSPRYKIIEKKQPVAFWCNPISGHNTLYWYLQNLGQGPELLIRYENEEAVDDSQLPKDRFSAERLKGVDSTLKIQPAELGDSAVYLCASSLESTPGNEQFFGPGTRLTVL.

V gene TRBV28 combines with J gene TRBJ1-5; maybe TRBD1 (6 bases). Trimming stripped 5 bases from V and 7 bases from J, with 27 bases between. Germline values: CDR1 MDHEN, CDR2 SYDVKM. CDR3 length: 18 residues. The CDR3 sequence: CASSLGFGGAGVGQPQHF. In DNA form, the CDR3 reads TGTGCCAGCAGTCTCGGCTTTGGGGGCGCTGGGGTGGGACAGCCCCAGCATTTT.

V is TRBV7-9 and J is TRBJ2-1, with 12 positions matching TRBD2. The CDR3 extends over 16 amino acids. V gave up 5 bases and J gave up 7 bases; unmatched junction bases: 9. Per germline, CDR1 SEHNR and CDR2 FQNEAQ (reference sequence). CDR3 nucleotides: TGTGCCAGCAGCGGGCGACTAGCGGGGGTGGGGAATGAGCAGTTCTTC. Its protein is CASSGRLAGVGNEQFF.

This chain connects TRBV19 to TRBJ2-3; TRBD2 agrees at 13 bases. The CDR3 sequence is 15 residues long. V lost 4 bases to trimming and J lost 6 bases; unmatched junction nucleotides: 4. Germline CDR1 and CDR2: LNHDA and SQIVND (reference sequence). The CDR3 loop is CASSTSLAGGDTQYF. Here the CDR3 DNA reads TGTGCCAGTAGTACTTCACTAGCGGGAGGGGATACGCAGTATTTT.

The chain uses TRBV10-3 and TRBJ2-5, with 7 nucleotides matching TRBD1. Per germline, CDR1 ENHRY and CDR2 SYGVKD. The CDR3 loop spans 14 amino acids. Germline trimming cut 4 bases from V and 0 bases from J; bases unmatched to any gene: 2. The CDR3 loop is CAISGDRDQETQYF. In nucleotides, the CDR3 is TGTGCCATCAGTGGTGACAGGGACCAAGAGACCCAGTACTTC.

This sequence joins TRBV4-1 and TRBJ1-2; D unresolved. The CDR3 totals 13 residues. In germline, CDR1 is MGHRA, CDR2 YSYEKL. V lost 2 bases to trimming and J lost 10 bases, with 14 bases between them. Here the CDR3 DNA reads TGCGCCAGCAGCCAAACCGAGGGAGCTGACTACACCTTC. This translates into CASSQTEGADYTF.

Only a few counts were recorded for this clone. The V call is TRBV4-2, the J call TRBJ2-1; TRBD2 matches at 8 bases. The V and J ends lost 1 base and 7 bases, in that order; junction bases with no gene match: 6. This CDR3 contains 15 residues. Germline-derived CDR1 and CDR2 are LGHNA and YNFKEQ. CDR3 bases: TGTGCCAGCAGCCAAGGTAGCGGGGAGGGGAATGAGCAGTTCTTC. It codes for CASSQGSGEGNEQFF.

This chain links TRBV2 with TRBJ2-1, with TRBD2 identical over 13 bases. The V and J ends lost 5 bases and 8 bases, in that order; junction bases with no gene match: 9. Germline CDR1 SNHLY, CDR2 FYNNEI. This CDR3 has 16 residues. The CDR3 bases are TGTGCCAGCAGTACCAGGACTAGCGGGGGATTTCATGAGCAGTTCTTC. Encoded protein: CASSTRTSGGFHEQFF.

This clone was seen a handful of times. V is TRBV11-3 and J is TRBJ1-2; a weak D match, TRBD1 (6 bases). This CDR3 has 14 amino acids. Germline assignment: CDR1 SGHNT and CDR2 YENEEA. Trimming cost V 0 bases and J 7 bases, with 12 bases left between them. The DNA for the CDR3 is TGTGCCAGCAGCTTAGATCAAGGGGGGGCTGGCTACACCTTC. Its translation is CASSLDQGGAGYTF.

The CDR3 DNA reads as TGTGCCAGCAGTGAATCCCGAGGGACACAGTACGAGCAGTACTTC. This encodes CASSESRGTQYEQYF. The chain links TRBV2 to TRBJ2-7; TRBD1 is a possible D gene (6 bases). The CDR3 has 15 residues. Germline CDR1 SNHLY, CDR2 FYNNEI. V lost 2 bases and J 4 bases, leaving 15 bases between the germline ends.